The rows below give T cell receptor beta chains drawn from one sample of a study of T-cell memory formation after mild COVID-19. TCRdb reanalysed the 5' RACE reads using MiXCR and keeps one entry per CDR3 protein. The sample shows about 260,000 distinct CDR3 sequences, approximately 15% of them seen only once. Sample: PBMCs or a T cell subset sorted from them (not recorded which). These receptors were obtained from a man between 18 and 35 years old who had mild COVID-19 (a few samples of this study predate the infection). Cell type and time point are not known. The CDR3 runs from the conserved cysteine through the conserved F or W. A D gene is named only where the DNA matches it firmly. Size values are once, few and many counts, or a class for expanded clones, and some rows have none.

>TRBJ1-5|TRBV3-1|NA|NA
CASSHRVSQPQHF
TGTGCCAGCAGCCACAGGGTTTCTCAGCCCCAGCATTTT
>TRBJ1-1|TRBV5-1|NA|few
CASSSGPEMNTEAFF
TGCGCCAGCAGCTCGGGACCCGAAATGAACACTGAAGCTTTCTTT
>TRBJ1-2|TRBV12-3/TRBV12-4|NA|NA
CASSFSRGTANYGYTF
TGTGCCAGCAGTTTCTCCCGGGGGACTGCTAACTATGGCTACACCTTC
>TRBJ1-5|TRBV4-1|NA|few
CASSQVPPPGTQPQHF
TGCGCCAGCAGCCAAGTACCCCCCCCGGGGACACAGCCCCAGCATTTT
>TRBJ2-1|TRBV20-1|NA|NA
CSAAKSTAAGEQFF
TGCAGTGCCGCAAAGTCCACGGCCGCGGGTGAGCAGTTCTTC
>TRBJ1-5|TRBV29-1|NA|many
CSVAWGDFQPQHF
TGCAGCGTGGCGTGGGGGGATTTTCAGCCCCAGCATTTT
>TRBJ2-2|TRBV7-6|TRBD2|NA
CASSFGGGSAGELFF
TGTGCCAGCAGCTTCGGGGGGGGTAGCGCCGGGGAGCTGTTTTTT
>TRBJ2-3|TRBV7-2|NA|many
CASSLAGGRTDTQYF
TGTGCCAGCAGCTTAGCGGGGGGACGCACAGATACGCAGTATTTT
>TRBJ2-1|TRBV5-4|TRBD2|many
CASSETSGGENEQFF
TGTGCCAGCAGCGAGACTAGCGGGGGGGAAAATGAGCAGTTCTTC
>TRBJ1-1|TRBV6-5|NA|few
CASSLNRDLNTEAFF
TGTGCCAGCAGTTTGAACAGGGACTTGAACACTGAAGCTTTCTTT
>TRBJ2-2|TRBV10-3|NA|NA
CAIRNRETGELFF
TGTGCCATCAGGAACAGGGAAACCGGGGAGCTGTTTTTT
>TRBJ1-1|TRBV10-2|NA|few
CASSHRRTEAFF
TGCGCCAGCAGTCACAGGAGAACTGAAGCTTTCTTT
>TRBJ2-2|TRBV4-3|TRBD2|NA
CASSQEGRGATNTGELFF
TGCGCCAGCAGCCAAGAGGGGCGGGGGGCCACGAACACCGGGGAGCTGTTTTTT
>TRBJ1-3|TRBV7-2|NA|few
CASSLRTYRAIYF
TGTGCCAGCAGCTTAAGAACATACCGGGCCATATATTTT
>TRBJ2-6|TRBV5-1|NA|few
CASSLRDTPIAANVLTF
TGCGCCAGCAGCTTGAGGGACACCCCGATAGCGGCCAACGTCCTGACTTTC
>TRBJ1-6|TRBV7-2|NA|NA
CASSFKGTSPLHF
TGTGCCAGCAGCTTCAAGGGAACTTCACCCCTCCACTTT
>TRBJ2-7|TRBV5-5|TRBD1|NA
CASSLEGRDSYEQYF
TGTGCCAGCAGCTTGGAAGGTCGGGACAGCTACGAGCAGTACTTC
>TRBJ1-6|TRBV5-4|NA|NA
CASSWTGTANPLHF
TGTGCCAGCAGCTGGACCGGGACCGCCAATCCCCTCCACTTT
>TRBJ2-2|TRBV20-1|TRBD2|NA
CSAIPGLAGGGSGELFF
TGCAGTGCTATACCGGGACTAGCGGGGGGCGGGTCCGGGGAGCTGTTTTTT
>TRBJ2-1|TRBV30|TRBD2|NA
CAWSVELAGPNEQFF
TGTGCCTGGAGTGTCGAACTAGCGGGGCCCAATGAGCAGTTCTTC
>TRBJ2-7|TRBV10-3|NA|few
CAIRITDRLSYEQYF
TGTGCCATCAGGATTACCGACAGGCTCTCCTACGAGCAGTACTTC
>TRBJ2-3|TRBV12-3/TRBV12-4|NA|NA
CATKGVTDTQYF
TGTGCCACCAAGGGGGTCACAGATACGCAGTATTTT
>TRBJ2-4|TRBV5-1|NA|NA
CASRDIAKNIQYF
TGCGCCAGCAGGGACATAGCCAAAAACATTCAGTACTTC
>TRBJ1-6|TRBV4-1|NA|NA
CASSQPPGASYNSPLHF
TGCGCCAGCAGCCAGCCCCCAGGGGCCTCCTATAATTCACCCCTCCACTTT